Below, 4 T cell receptor beta chains from the same sample are listed, as sequenced in a study of monozygotic twins with inflammatory bowel disease. With the 5' RACE reads reprocessed, TCRdb shows one record per CDR3 protein and no DNA. This specimen shows some 83,000 distinct CDR3 sequences; the ten leading clones hold around 6.8%. Sequenced: blood. The origin of the receptors is a human donor with ulcerative colitis or Crohn's disease, or a healthy co-twin of an affected twin (not recorded which).

The rearrangement joins TRBV7-2 to TRBJ1-2. CDR1 is SGHTA, CDR2 FQGNSA, per germline. The CDR3 has 11 amino acids. The CDR3 here is CASSPRYGYTF.

V is TRBV6-6 and J is TRBJ2-7; the D gene TCRdb calls, TRBD1, cannot be checked with no DNA. CDR1 and CDR2 from the germline V gene are MNHNY and SVGAGI (reference sequence). The CDR3 has 14 residues. The CDR3 spells CASRETASSYEQYF.

The CDR3 loop is CASSPGQYTGELFF. The chain is built from TRBV5-1 and TRBJ2-2; TCRdb's D gene call, TRBD1, goes unchecked for lack of DNA. The CDR3 runs to 14 residues. Germline V lookup: CDR1 SGHRS, CDR2 YFSETQ.

This sequence joins TRBV5-4 and TRBJ2-7; TCRdb selects TRBD1, and the lack of DNA leaves this call unchecked. This CDR3 is built from 12 residues. Germline-derived CDR1 and CDR2 are SGHNT and YYREEE (reference sequence). The CDR3 sequence: CASSFDSYEQYF. Full variable domain (missing parts from reference TRBV5-4 and TRBJ2-7): ETGVTQSPTHLIKTRGQQVTLRCSSQSGHNTVSWYQQALGQGPQFIFQYYREEENGRGNFPPRFSGLQFPNYSSELNVNALELDDSALYLCASSFDSYEQYFGPGTRLTVT.